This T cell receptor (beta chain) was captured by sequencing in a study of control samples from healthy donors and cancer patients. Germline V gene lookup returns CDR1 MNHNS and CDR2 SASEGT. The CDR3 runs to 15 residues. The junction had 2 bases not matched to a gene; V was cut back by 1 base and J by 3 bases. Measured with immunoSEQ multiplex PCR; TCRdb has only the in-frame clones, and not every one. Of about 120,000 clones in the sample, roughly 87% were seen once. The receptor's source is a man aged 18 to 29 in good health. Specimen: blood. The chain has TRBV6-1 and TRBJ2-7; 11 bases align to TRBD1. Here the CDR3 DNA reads TGTGCCAGCAGTGAAGTAGGGACAGGGGGCTACGAGCAGTACTTC. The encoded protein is CASSEVGTGGYEQYF.